One sample yielded the 21 T cell receptor beta chains listed below, sequenced in a study of T cell repertoires in cytomegalovirus infection. A single record per CDR3 protein comes from TCRdb applying MiXCR to the reads. The sample gives under 150,000 distinct CDR3 sequences, roughly a quarter of which show up once; 30% to 40% is in the top ten. These receptors lack a known antigen. Input material: PBMCs, sequenced either directly or after in vitro stimulation (not recorded which). Every receptor here comes from a human donor in good health (CMV status not recorded). Some clones in this sample may be carry-over from other donors' samples.

The gene calls are TRBV19 and TRBJ1-2, with D uncertain. The germline V gene encodes CDR1 LNHDA and CDR2 SQIVND (reference sequence). Trimming left V 1 base short and J 0 bases short, with 9 bases between. This CDR3 region has 15 residues. CDR3 sequence: CASSIVSQANYGYTF. In DNA form, the CDR3 reads TGTGCCAGTAGTATAGTGAGTCAAGCTAACTATGGCTACACCTTC.

This clonotype was recorded at least ten times. The CDR3 coding sequence is TGTGCCAGCAGCTCGGACAGGTGGCCCTACGAGCAGTACTTC. It codes for CASSSDRWPYEQYF. The chain has TRBV7-2 and TRBJ2-7, with 7 bases fitting TRBD1. Germline V CDR1 and CDR2: SGHTA, FQGNSA. The CDR3 has 14 residues. V gave up 4 bases and J gave up 2 bases; unmatched junction bases: 5.

The sample holds many counts of this clonotype. The chain employs TRBV6-2 or TRBV6-3 and TRBJ2-1; 11 nucleotides agree with TRBD2. The trim removed 2 bases at V and 4 bases at J, leaving 1 base unmatched. CDR3 length equals 15 residues. Germline V gene lookup returns CDR1 MNHEY and CDR2 SVGEGT. The CDR3 DNA is TGTGCCAGCAGTTACGGGACTAGCGGATACAATGAGCAGTTCTTC. The encoded protein is CASSYGTSGYNEQFF.

The chain employs TRBV5-1 and TRBJ2-3; TRBD1 matches 10 bases. Trimming at V came to 4 bases and at J to 1 base, leaving 3 bases not matched to a gene. Looked up from germline, CDR1 is SGHRS and CDR2 is YFSETQ. The CDR3 has 15 residues. This CDR3 is CASSPGTGGTDTQYF. The CDR3, as DNA: TGCGCCAGCAGCCCGGGGACAGGGGGCACAGATACGCAGTATTTT.

V usage is TRBV29-1 and J usage is TRBJ1-5, with D possibly being TRBD1 (6 bases). V shed 6 bases and J shed 7 bases, with 19 bases lying between them. This CDR3 has 14 amino acids. From germline, CDR1 is SQVTM and CDR2 ANQGSEA. The CDR3 DNA follows: TGCAGCGTCGCTCCGGACAGCAGCGGGCAGCCCCAGCATTTT. Protein: CSVAPDSSGQPQHF.

The sample holds many counts of this clonotype. The rearrangement joins TRBV7-6 to TRBJ2-7; TRBD1 aligns across 10 bases. V gave up 1 base and J gave up 5 bases; unmatched junction bases: 8. The germline V gene encodes CDR1 SGHVS and CDR2 FNYEAQ. The CDR3 is 16 residues long. The CDR3 DNA reads as TGTGCCAGCAGCTTAGACCCGGACAGGGGGGCCAACGAGCAGTACTTC. Translating it yields CASSLDPDRGANEQYF.

V usage is TRBV6-2 or TRBV6-3 and J usage is TRBJ2-3; 7 nucleotides agree with TRBD2. The CDR3 length is 13 residues. Germline values: CDR1 MNHEY, CDR2 SVGEGT. With V trimmed by 9 bases and J by 4 bases, 7 bases remained unmatched. CDR3 residues: CASGLVASDTQYF. The CDR3 bases are TGTGCCAGTGGACTAGTCGCCTCAGATACGCAGTATTTT.

This clonotype was observed a few times. The chain carries TRBV11-2 and TRBJ2-3, with D perhaps TRBD2 (5 bases). This CDR3 region has 15 residues. CDR1 is SGHAT, CDR2 FQNNGV, per germline. The V end lost 5 bases, the J end lost 1 base, and 13 bases lay between the germline ends. The CDR3 nucleotides read TGTGCCAGCAGCCCTGTGACGAGGGGCACAGATACGCAGTATTTT. Translated, it gives CASSPVTRGTDTQYF.

This chain uses TRBV20-1 with TRBJ2-3; no reliable D call. Germline V gene lookup returns CDR1 DFQATT and CDR2 SNEGSKA (reference sequence). V lost 2 bases to trimming and J lost 2 bases, with 8 bases between them. The CDR3 has 13 amino acids. The CDR3 loop reads CSARHVVTDTQYF. CDR3 DNA: TGCAGTGCTAGACACGTGGTCACAGATACGCAGTATTTT.

In regard to this clonotype: One end of the junction does not line up with germline, which may come from a read error. V is TRBV29-1 and J is TRBJ2-7; 9 positions match TRBD2. Germline assignment: CDR1 SQVTM and CDR2 ANQGSEA. CDR3 size: 11 residues. CDR3 region: CSVRAGGAVHF. CDR3 DNA sequence: TGCAGCGTTCGAGCGGGGGGCGCAGTTCACTTC.

This clonotype was seen more than once but under ten times. This chain connects TRBV3-1 to TRBJ2-2, with 8 bases identical to TRBD1. With V trimmed by 5 bases and J by 2 bases, 10 bases remained unmatched. The length of the CDR3 is 17 residues. Germline values: CDR1 LGHDT, CDR2 YNNKEL (reference sequence). CDR3 residues: CASSSRTGRFNTGELFF. CDR3 in DNA: TGTGCCAGCAGCTCCCGGACAGGGAGGTTCAACACCGGGGAGCTGTTTTTT. Using reference TRBV3-1 and TRBJ2-2 for the parts outside the CDR3, the full variable domain is DTAVSQTPKYLVTQMGNDKSIKCEQNLGHDTMYWYKQDSKKFLKIMFSYNNKELIINETVPNRFSPKSPDKAHLNLHINSLELGDSAVYFCASSSRTGRFNTGELFFGEGSRLTVL.

The gene calls are TRBV28 and TRBJ1-1; tentatively, D is TRBD1 (6 bases). Germline CDR1 MDHEN, CDR2 SYDVKM. This CDR3 contains 15 residues. V was pared by 5 bases and J by 1 base, with 14 bases between. DNA of the CDR3: TGTGCCAGCAGTCCCGCGGGACAACCGAACACTGAAGCTTTCTTT. Translated, it gives CASSPAGQPNTEAFF.

There are a few counts of this clonotype. The chain links TRBV7-8 to TRBJ2-5; no reliable D call. Trimming left V 7 bases short and J 2 bases short, with 14 bases between. The CDR3 is made up of 14 amino acids. The germline CDR1 and CDR2 sequences are SGHVS and FQNEAQ. CDR3 protein: CASIPDARQETQYF. CDR3 bases: TGTGCCAGCATTCCCGATGCGAGGCAAGAGACCCAGTACTTC.

In its sample, this clonotype was seen once. V and J are TRBV4-1 and TRBJ2-7, with TRBD2 matching 8 bases. This CDR3 contains 15 residues. Looked up from germline, CDR1 is MGHRA and CDR2 is YSYEKL. V shed 3 bases, J shed 4 bases, and the junction held 8 bases outside the gene matches. The CDR3 loop reads CASSQEASGLYEQYV. The CDR3 region has the DNA TGCGCCAGCAGCCAGGAGGCTAGCGGGCTTTACGAGCAGTACGTC.

This clonotype showed up many times. The chain couples TRBV7-2 to TRBJ2-1; the match to TRBD2 covers 10 bases. From germline, CDR1 is SGHTA and CDR2 FQGNSA. J was trimmed by 10 bases and V by 5 bases; bases with no gene match: 8. The CDR3 contains 14 residues. The CDR3 protein is CASSTPGLALEQFF. The CDR3 nucleotides are TGTGCCAGCAGCACACCGGGACTAGCGCTCGAGCAGTTCTTC.

At least ten counts were recorded for this clonotype. V gene TRBV4-3 combines with J gene TRBJ1-3; D remains unclear. The CDR3 spans 14 residues. V lost 1 base and J lost 4, with 8 bases in between. Germline assignment: CDR1 LGHNA and CDR2 YSLEER. This chain's CDR3 is CASSQALWGNTIYF. Here the CDR3 DNA reads TGCGCCAGCAGCCAAGCCTTGTGGGGAAACACCATATATTTT.

This sequence joins TRBV7-9 and TRBJ1-2; TRBD1 agrees at 7 bases. Germline values: CDR1 SEHNR, CDR2 FQNEAQ (reference sequence). This CDR3 has 17 residues. V shed 5 bases and J 8 bases; nucleotides not matched to a gene: 20. The CDR3 DNA reads TGTGCCAGCAGCCCCCATGTAGTACAGGGGCCATCTTACGGCTACACCTTC. It is translated as CASSPHVVQGPSYGYTF.

The rearrangement links TRBV30 to TRBJ2-3; TRBD2 matches at 11 bases. V shed 0 bases, J shed 4 bases, and the junction held 9 bases outside the gene matches. CDR1 is GTSNPN, CDR2 SVGIG, per germline (reference sequence). This CDR3 has 17 residues. CDR3 residues: CAWSVRRTSGRADTQYF. CDR3 nucleotides: TGTGCCTGGAGTGTACGGAGGACTAGCGGGCGGGCAGATACGCAGTATTTT.

This clonotype came up many times. The chain uses TRBV7-2 and TRBJ2-2; the match to TRBD2 covers 11 bases. Per the germline V gene, CDR1 is SGHTA and CDR2 is FQGNSA. CDR3 length equals 15 residues. V was pared by 5 bases and J by 4 bases, with 3 bases of the junction left unmatched. For the CDR3, the DNA is TGTGCCAGCAGCCCGGGACTAGCGGTCACCGGGGAGCTGTTTTTT. This sequence encodes CASSPGLAVTGELFF.

The chain joins TRBV29-1 to TRBJ2-1, with 14 bases that match TRBD2. This CDR3 region has 15 residues. Germline V lookup: CDR1 SQVTM, CDR2 ANQGSEA. V was clipped by 7 bases and J by 6 bases; unmatched bases: 8. CDR3 bases: TGCAGCGCCCCTATCGGACTAGCGGGAGGCAATGAGCAGTTCTTC. This sequence encodes CSAPIGLAGGNEQFF.

The CDR3 sequence: CASSRRLGTGELFF. The CDR3 region has the DNA TGTGCCAGTAGCCGACGACTTGGCACCGGGGAGCTGTTTTTT. The chain uses TRBV19 and TRBJ2-2; D not resolved. V gave up 6 bases and J gave up 4 bases, with 12 bases separating them. The CDR3 consists of 14 residues. In germline, CDR1 is LNHDA, CDR2 SQIVND (reference sequence).